This T cell receptor beta chain was obtained from a study of beta chain features in type 1 diabetes. Overall study: Across all samples, about 100,000,000 sorted cells were examined. Study observations and caveats: Across all four CD4+ subsets, people with type 1 diabetes showed modestly shorter TCRB CDR3s.

The sequenced template was cDNA made from the entire isolated RNA. Assay used: immunoSEQ multiplex PCR; TCRdb lists only in-frame clones, some missing. The repertoire holds around 600,000 clones, with around 12% as singletons. V lost 4 bases, J lost 1 base, and 14 bases lay in between. CDR1 is LGHNA and CDR2 is YSLEER in the germline V gene. The CDR3 has 15 amino acids. Donors underwent one heparinised blood draw, approximately 120 mL on average. This clone was seen more than once but under ten times. The target antigen is unknown. This receptor was taken from a man younger than 45 with type 1 diabetes. The V and J genes are TRBV4-3 and TRBJ2-7; the D gene is possibly TRBD2 (5 bases). Sequencing input: naive CD4+ T cells from blood. The CDR3 loop reads CASSPYAGPSYEQYF. The CDR3 DNA sequence: TGCGCCAGCAGCCCATACGCGGGTCCTTCCTACGAGCAGTACTTC.